The 32 T cell receptor beta chains given below trace back to one sample, sequenced in a study of shared clonotypes between healthy human individuals. Measured with immunoSEQ multiplex PCR; TCRdb has only the in-frame clones, and not every one. The sample holds roughly 2.4 million clones, under 97% seen once. The sample comprised naive CD4+ T cells sorted from blood. Subset reported: CD45RA+ positively selected. The receptors derive from a man aged 18 to 29 in good health.

CDR3 in DNA: TGTGCCTGGCGTCGGCCCGGGACTGTCGGCTCTGGAAACACCATATATTTT. This gives the protein CAWRRPGTVGSGNTIYF. This rearrangement joins TRBV30 to TRBJ1-3, with a tentative D call TRBD1 (5 bases). The CDR3 consists of 17 residues. CDR1 is GTSNPN and CDR2 is SVGIG in the germline V gene (reference sequence). Trimming left V 5 bases short and J 0 bases short, with 20 bases between.

The rearrangement uses TRBV7-2 and TRBJ1-3, with D perhaps TRBD1 (6 bases). This CDR3 is built from 16 residues. V was shortened by 2 bases and J by 3 bases, with 14 bases between the two germline ends. Germline V lookup: CDR1 SGHTA, CDR2 FQGNSA. CDR3: CASSLSVGGIGNTIYF. The CDR3 coding sequence is TGTGCCAGCAGCTTATCGGTAGGGGGAATTGGAAACACCATATATTTT.

The gene calls are TRBV2 and TRBJ2-5; no firm D call. Per germline, CDR1 SNHLY and CDR2 FYNNEI. The CDR3 extends over 13 amino acids. V lost 7 bases to trimming and J lost 2 bases, with 11 bases between them. CDR3 protein: CASTRLQQETQYF. The CDR3 DNA reads TGTGCCAGCACAAGGCTTCAACAAGAGACCCAGTACTTC.

This clone was seen once. V and J are TRBV6-6 and TRBJ1-4; 7 bases map to TRBD1. After removal of 2 bases from V and 5 bases from J, the junction contained 8 bases not matched to a gene. The CDR3 extends over 16 amino acids. Germline V gene lookup returns CDR1 MNHNY and CDR2 SVGAGI (reference sequence). CDR3 in DNA: TGTGCCAGCAGTTACGGGGACAGACTCTCCAATGAAAAACTGTTTTTT. Protein: CASSYGDRLSNEKLFF.

This chain joins TRBV9 and TRBJ1-5, with D perhaps TRBD1 (6 bases). Germline CDR1 reads SGDLS; CDR2 reads YYNGEE. The V end lost 4 bases, the J end lost 6 bases, and 14 bases lay between the germline ends. The CDR3 covers 14 residues. This chain's CDR3 is CASSRDMGIQPQHF. CDR3 DNA: TGTGCCAGCAGCCGGGACATGGGGATTCAGCCCCAGCATTTT.

The chain has TRBV23-1 and TRBJ1-2; TRBD1 agrees at 8 bases. TRBV23-1 is given ORF status, its function remaining uncertain. The CDR3 covers 15 residues. V was clipped by 7 bases and J by 4 bases; unmatched bases: 11. The CDR3 region is CASTNPDRESYGYTF. The CDR3 DNA reads TGCGCCAGCACCAACCCGGACAGGGAAAGCTATGGCTACACCTTC.

J is TRBJ2-7 and V is TRBV19; D not certain. Per the germline V gene, CDR1 is LNHDA and CDR2 is SQIVND (reference sequence). The CDR3 covers 17 residues. Between the trimmed V and J ends, which lost 3 bases and 3 bases, there was a span of 21 bases. The CDR3 region has the DNA TGTGCCAGTAGTATCGCTGCTACAACTAAGAGCGACTACGAGCAGTACTTC. This encodes CASSIAATTKSDYEQYF. The entire variable domain, with the rest obtained from reference TRBV19 and TRBJ2-7, is as follows: DGGITQSPKYLFRKEGQNVTLSCEQNLNHDAMYWYRQDPGQGLRLIYYSQIVNDFQKGDIAEGYSVSREKKESFPLTVTSAQKNPTAFYLCASSIAATTKSDYEQYFGPGTRLTVT.

The V call is TRBV5-6, the J call TRBJ2-2; possible D gene TRBD2, 6 bases. The V gene lost 4 bases and the J gene lost 3 bases, with 16 bases spanning the gap. CDR1 is SGHDT, CDR2 YYEEEE, per germline. The CDR3 consists of 16 residues. CDR3: CASSAQGGRYTGELFF. In DNA form, the CDR3 reads TGTGCCAGCAGCGCCCAGGGAGGACGATACACCGGGGAGCTGTTTTTT.

The genes are TRBV6-1 and TRBJ1-6; 8 bases match TRBD1. Germline trimming cut 4 bases from V and 17 bases from J; bases unmatched to any gene: 16. Germline V lookup: CDR1 MNHNS, CDR2 SASEGT. The CDR3 is made up of 15 amino acids. For the CDR3, the DNA is TGTGCCAGCAGTGCGAGGGAGACAGGGGCACCACTTGTCCACTTT. Translation gives CASSARETGAPLVHF.

The gene calls are TRBV27 and TRBJ2-1, with D perhaps TRBD1 (5 bases). Trimming left V 2 bases short and J 3 bases short, with 8 bases between. The CDR3 spans 14 residues. The germline gives CDR1 MNHEY, CDR2 SMNVEV (reference sequence). The CDR3 DNA reads as TGTGCCAGCAGTTTAAGACAGTTCTACAATGAGCAGTTCTTC. Its translation: CASSLRQFYNEQFF.

With respect to this clone: Other DNA sequences in this specimen translate into the identical CDR3. The chain links TRBV27 to TRBJ1-5, with unresolved D. In germline, CDR1 is MNHEY, CDR2 SMNVEV (reference sequence). The V gene lost 0 bases and the J gene lost 2 bases, with 5 bases spanning the gap. The CDR3 covers 14 residues. The CDR3 DNA sequence: TGTGCCAGCAGTTTATCCGGGGGCAATCAGCCCCAGCATTTT. Residues: CASSLSGGNQPQHF.

The chain joins TRBV28 to TRBJ1-2; 9 bases are a match to TRBD1. Germline CDR1 is MDHEN and CDR2 is SYDVKM. The V and J ends lost 5 bases and 3 bases, in that order; junction bases with no gene match: 10. The CDR3 totals 16 residues. CDR3 DNA sequence: TGTGCCAGCAGTAAAGGGACAGGGTTGATTCACTATGGCTACACCTTC. It encodes CASSKGTGLIHYGYTF.

V usage is TRBV15 and J usage is TRBJ1-5, with 7 bases fitting TRBD1. The CDR3 covers 17 residues. Germline CDR1 LNHNV, CDR2 YYDKDF (reference sequence). With 1 base clipped from V and 1 base from J, the junction kept 7 bases outside the gene matches. The CDR3 loop is CATSRAHSRGSNQPQHF. CDR3 in DNA: TGTGCCACCAGCAGAGCGCACTCCAGGGGGAGCAATCAGCCCCAGCATTTT. The full variable domain, with the rest looked up from reference TRBV15 and TRBJ1-5, is DAMVIQNPRYQVTQFGKPVTLSCSQTLNHNVMYWYQQKSSQAPKLLFHYYDKDFNNEADTPDNFQSRRPNTSFCFLDIRSPGLGDTAMYLCATSRAHSRGSNQPQHFGDGTRLSIL.

DNA of the CDR3: TGCGCCAGCAGCTTGGGCTCAGGGGGTCGTCTGGATTCACCCCTCCACTTT. As protein: CASSLGSGGRLDSPLHF. The rearrangement links TRBV5-1 to TRBJ1-6, with 7 bases fitting TRBD1. The V and J ends lost 0 bases and 8 bases, in that order; junction bases with no gene match: 11. The CDR3 length is 17 residues. Germline values: CDR1 SGHRS, CDR2 YFSETQ.

The chain carries TRBV18 and TRBJ1-6; TRBD1 might be the D (6 bases). CDR1 is KGHSH, CDR2 LQKENI, per germline. The CDR3 sequence is 15 residues long. Trimming took off 7 bases at V and 6 bases at J, with 16 bases between the two ends. The CDR3 DNA reads TGTGCCAGCTTTTCGGGGGCAGCTTCTAATTCACCCCTCCACTTT. This sequence encodes CASFSGAASNSPLHF.

J is TRBJ1-1 and V is TRBV7-9; possibly TRBD1 for D (5 bases). Germline V gene sequence: CDR1 SEHNR, CDR2 FQNEAQ (reference sequence). The CDR3 sequence is 16 residues long. The V end was cut by 5 bases, the J end by 4 bases, with 20 bases between. DNA for the CDR3: TGTGCCAGCAGCCCCAGGGACCTCAAAACGGGCACTGAAGCTTTCTTT. Translated: CASSPRDLKTGTEAFF.

The V call is TRBV30, the J call TRBJ1-5; D remains unclear. This CDR3 is 13 amino acids long. Trimming shortened V by 2 bases and J by 4 bases, and 9 bases separated the two germline ends. Germline-derived CDR1 and CDR2 are GTSNPN and SVGIG (reference sequence). The chain's CDR3 is CAWSSPRNQPQHF. The CDR3 DNA sequence: TGTGCCTGGAGTTCCCCGAGGAATCAGCCCCAGCATTTT.

J is TRBJ1-2 and V is TRBV7-2; 12 bases map to TRBD1. The V gene end was trimmed by 1 base and the J gene end by 6 bases; junction bases not matched to a gene: 3. Germline CDR1 SGHTA, CDR2 FQGNSA. This CDR3 is 15 amino acids long. Written as DNA, the CDR3 is TGTGCCAGCAGCTTAGTCGGGACAGGGGGCGATGGCTACACCTTC. Amino acids: CASSLVGTGGDGYTF.

This clone was seen only a few times. Other DNA variants within this sample encode the same CDR3. The V call is TRBV5-4, the J call TRBJ2-1, with 12 bases matching TRBD2. The CDR3 consists of 15 residues. The germline V gene has CDR1 SGHNT and CDR2 YYREEE (reference sequence). J gave up 7 bases and V 0 bases, and 2 bases lay outside the gene matches. The CDR3 DNA is TGTGCCAGCAGCTTGGGGACTAGCGGGGTGAATGAGCAGTTCTTC. Encoded protein: CASSLGTSGVNEQFF.

The J gene is TRBJ2-1, the V gene TRBV4-1, with D perhaps TRBD2 (5 bases). The V gene's germline CDR1 is MGHRA and CDR2 YSYEKL. The CDR3 has 16 residues. Trimming pared 2 bases from V and 12 bases from J, leaving 23 bases between. The CDR3 here is CASSQPELMTPRGQFF. As DNA, the CDR3 is TGCGCCAGCAGCCAACCAGAACTAATGACTCCTCGGGGGCAGTTCTTC.

The chain combines TRBV11-2 with TRBJ1-1; 9 bases map to TRBD1. The CDR3 covers 16 residues. CDR1 SGHAT and CDR2 FQNNGV come from the germline V gene. The trim removed 5 bases at V and 7 bases at J, leaving 14 bases unmatched. In nucleotides, the CDR3 is TGTGCCAGCAGCGCCCTAACCGGGACAGGGTACATTGAAGCTTTCTTT. Its translation: CASSALTGTGYIEAFF.

The V gene is TRBV2, the J gene TRBJ2-2; TRBD1 matches at 8 bases. Per the germline V gene, CDR1 is SNHLY and CDR2 is FYNNEI. The CDR3 loop spans 15 amino acids. J was trimmed by 3 bases and V by 10 bases; bases with no gene match: 10. The CDR3 DNA reads TGTGCCACCAAGCCCGGACAGGGCGACACCGGGGAGCTGTTTTTT. Translation: CATKPGQGDTGELFF.

The chain uses TRBV6-4 and TRBJ1-5; weak D call: TRBD1 (6 bases). The CDR3 totals 17 residues. In germline, CDR1 is MRHNA, CDR2 SNTAGT. The V gene lost 4 bases and the J gene lost 4 bases, with 20 bases spanning the gap. CDR3 nucleotide sequence: TGTGCCAGCAGTGCTTGGGGATCGGACAGTCCTAATCAGCCCCAGCATTTT. Translated: CASSAWGSDSPNQPQHF.

The rearrangement joins TRBV30 to TRBJ2-7; tentative D call: TRBD2 (5 bases). Germline loops: CDR1 GTSNPN, CDR2 SVGIG (reference sequence). V was shortened by 0 bases and J by 3 bases, with 12 bases between the two germline ends. The CDR3 loop spans 14 amino acids. CDR3 DNA: TGTGCCTGGAGTGTACGCGTAGGACTCTACGAGCAGTACTTC. The encoded protein is CAWSVRVGLYEQYF. Using reference TRBV30 and TRBJ2-7 for the parts outside the CDR3, the full variable domain is SQTIHQWPATLVQPVGSPLSLECTVEGTSNPNLYWYRQAAGRGLQLLFYSVGIGQISSEVPQNLSASRPQDRQFILSSKKLLLSDSGFYLCAWSVRVGLYEQYFGPGTRLTVT.

This sequence joins TRBV5-1 and TRBJ2-5; 8 nucleotides line up with TRBD1. The CDR3 spans 18 residues. J gave up 2 bases and V 1 base, and 13 bases lay outside the gene matches. Germline CDR1 SGHRS, CDR2 YFSETQ. As DNA, the CDR3 is TGCGCCAGCAGCTTGAACGGCAGGGGGCTGGGAGCACAAGAGACCCAGTACTTC. This encodes CASSLNGRGLGAQETQYF.

Concerning this clone itself: Other DNA sequences in the sample encode the same CDR3. The chain couples TRBV29-1 to TRBJ2-3, with 9 nucleotides matching TRBD2. Germline CDR1 SQVTM, CDR2 ANQGSEA. The CDR3 spans 12 residues. V shed 7 bases and J 1 base; nucleotides not matched to a gene: 0. As DNA, the CDR3 is TGCAGCGGGACTAGCGGCACAGATACGCAGTATTTT. It specifies CSGTSGTDTQYF.

The rearrangement uses TRBV10-1 and TRBJ2-3; no clear D gene. The V end was cut by 2 bases, the J end by 4 bases, with 10 bases between. CDR1 is WNHNN, CDR2 SYGVQD, per germline (reference sequence). The CDR3 has 14 amino acids. CDR3 DNA sequence: TGCGCCAGCAGTGAGACGCAGGCTTCAGATACGCAGTATTTT. Protein product: CASSETQASDTQYF.

The rearrangement joins TRBV6-1 to TRBJ2-7; D is ambiguous. CDR1 is MNHNS, CDR2 SASEGT, per germline. The V and J ends lost 3 bases and 1 base respectively, with 13 bases between them. The CDR3 is 15 amino acids. The CDR3 region is CASSDGPGVSYEQYF. CDR3 DNA sequence: TGTGCCAGCAGTGATGGGCCTGGAGTATCCTACGAGCAGTACTTC.

This sequence joins TRBV28 and TRBJ2-5; 10 nucleotides align to TRBD2. CDR1 and CDR2 (germline): MDHEN, SYDVKM. V lost 6 bases, J lost 5 bases, and 9 bases stayed unmatched. This CDR3 has 15 residues. DNA for the CDR3: TGTGCCAGCAGGCGTTCTAGCGGGGGTTTCGAGACCCAGTACTTC. Translation: CASRRSSGGFETQYF.

The V and J genes are TRBV5-6 and TRBJ1-4; possible D gene TRBD1, 6 bases. This CDR3 spans 16 amino acids. V dropped 0 bases and J dropped 5 bases, with 14 bases sitting between them. Germline loops: CDR1 SGHDT, CDR2 YYEEEE. CDR3 in amino acids: CASSLAQGNKNEKLFF. The DNA for the CDR3 is TGTGCCAGCAGCTTGGCCCAGGGGAATAAGAATGAAAAACTGTTTTTT.

This chain connects TRBV18 to TRBJ2-3; maybe TRBD2 (5 bases). The CDR3 runs 17 residues. Germline V gene data show CDR1 as KGHSH and CDR2 as LQKENI. The V end was cut by 2 bases, the J end by 0 bases, with 15 bases between. In DNA, the CDR3 is TGTGCCAGCTCACCATTCAGGTCCAGCGGCAGCACAGATACGCAGTATTTT. This codes for CASSPFRSSGSTDTQYF. The full variable domain, with the rest looked up from reference TRBV18 and TRBJ2-3, is NAGVMQNPRHLVRRRGQEARLRCSPMKGHSHVYWYRQLPEEGLKFMVYLQKENIIDESGMPKERFSAEFPKEGPSILRIQQVVRGDSAAYFCASSPFRSSGSTDTQYFGPGTRLTVL.

To note about this clone: Other nucleotide sequences from this sample produce the same CDR3. The gene calls are TRBV6-5 and TRBJ2-7, with 12 nucleotides matching TRBD2. Trimming at V came to 6 bases and at J to 4 bases, leaving 4 bases not matched to a gene. The CDR3 length is 14 residues. CDR1 MNHEY and CDR2 SVGAGI come from the germline V gene. CDR3 in DNA: TGTGCCAGCAGCCTAGCGGGGGGGCTGTACGAGCAGTACTTC. It specifies CASSLAGGLYEQYF.